These 14 T cell receptor beta chains were all obtained from the same sample, sequenced in a study of cytomegalovirus exposure and HLA in healthy donors. Sequenced by immunoSEQ multiplex PCR; TCRdb stores in-frame clones only, minus some. The sample holds roughly 250,000 clones, around 85% seen once. The sample consisted of PBMCs. These TCRs come from a woman aged 30 to 39 in good health and CMV-seropositive.

This chain joins TRBV7-2 and TRBJ2-1, with TRBD1 matching 8 bases. CDR1 and CDR2 (germline): SGHTA, FQGNSA. The CDR3 is 14 amino acids. Trimming removed 5 bases from V and 6 bases from J; junction bases left unmatched: 6. CDR3 region: CASSITGGPNEQFF. The CDR3 DNA is TGTGCCAGCAGCATAACAGGGGGTCCCAATGAGCAGTTCTTC.

This clone has only a few counts. The chain uses TRBV19 and TRBJ2-7; possibly TRBD2 for D (6 bases). The CDR3 has 14 amino acids. CDR1 is LNHDA and CDR2 is SQIVND in the germline V gene (reference sequence). V was trimmed by 5 bases and J by 2 bases, leaving 13 bases between them. In DNA, the CDR3 is TGTGCCAGTAGTTCCGGGACTTTTACCTACGAGCAGTACTTC. Its protein is CASSSGTFTYEQYF.

The chain employs TRBV19 and TRBJ1-2, with D tentatively TRBD1 (5 bases). Germline lookup yields CDR1 LNHDA and CDR2 SQIVND (reference sequence). V dropped 7 bases and J dropped 6 bases, with 12 bases sitting between them. The CDR3 contains 12 residues. The CDR3 region is CASTIGGDGYTF. As DNA, the CDR3 is TGTGCCAGTACCATAGGAGGGGATGGCTACACCTTC.

The V and J genes are TRBV5-1 and TRBJ2-7, with 8 bases that match TRBD1. Per the germline V gene, CDR1 is SGHRS and CDR2 is YFSETQ. The CDR3 runs 16 residues. V gave up 5 bases and J gave up 3 bases; unmatched junction bases: 13. The CDR3 sequence: CASSLGTGTGNYEQYF. For the CDR3, the DNA is TGCGCCAGCAGTTTAGGAACCGGGACAGGAAACTACGAGCAGTACTTC.

CDR3 sequence (DNA): TGTGCCATCAGTGGGGGGACTAGCGGGAGTACAGATACGCAGTATTTT. Its protein product is CAISGGTSGSTDTQYF. The chain recombines TRBV10-3 with TRBJ2-3; TRBD2 aligns across 14 bases. Germline CDR1 reads ENHRY; CDR2 reads SYGVKD. The ends lost 4 bases at V and 3 bases at J; junction bases unmatched: 3. The CDR3 sequence is 16 residues long.

The genes are TRBV10-1 and TRBJ2-1; 7 bases are a match to TRBD1. The CDR3 has 13 residues. Germline V gene sequence: CDR1 WNHNN, CDR2 SYGVQD (reference sequence). V was clipped by 3 bases and J by 10 bases; unmatched bases: 6. The CDR3 bases are TGCGCCAGCAGTGAAGCCGGGACAGACGAGCAGTTCTTC. This encodes CASSEAGTDEQFF.

The chain links TRBV4-2 to TRBJ2-3; D is ambiguous. Germline values: CDR1 LGHNA, CDR2 YNFKEQ. The CDR3 spans 14 residues. Trimming took 1 base from V and 2 from J, leaving 7 bases between them. CDR3 bases: TGTGCCAGCAGCCAAGCGGGTTCCACAGATACGCAGTATTTT. Protein sequence: CASSQAGSTDTQYF.

The chain combines TRBV4-1 with TRBJ2-5, with a possible D match to TRBD2 (7 bases). CDR3 length: 16 residues. The V and J ends lost 4 bases and 5 bases respectively, with 20 bases between them. Germline V CDR1 and CDR2: MGHRA, YSYEKL. This CDR3 reads CASSPSGAGVWETQYF. In DNA, the CDR3 is TGCGCCAGCAGCCCCTCAGGGGCGGGAGTGTGGGAGACCCAGTACTTC.

The count of this clone is one. This rearrangement joins TRBV5-1 to TRBJ1-1; 8 bases are a match to TRBD1. The germline CDR1 and CDR2 sequences are SGHRS and YFSETQ. With 4 bases clipped from V and 7 bases from J, the junction kept 15 bases outside the gene matches. The CDR3 extends over 16 amino acids. DNA of the CDR3: TGCGCCAGCAGCCCCCCTAACGCGGGACAGGATAGTGAAGCTTTCTTT. Encoded protein: CASSPPNAGQDSEAFF.

The chain couples TRBV27 to TRBJ1-2, with D possibly TRBD1 on 6 matching bases. V dropped 3 bases and J dropped 4 bases, with 15 bases sitting between them. This CDR3 is built from 15 residues. The germline V gene encodes CDR1 MNHEY and CDR2 SMNVEV (reference sequence). DNA of the CDR3: TGTGCCAGCAGTTTTGGGGGGGCGCTTCCCTATGGCTACACCTTC. Protein sequence: CASSFGGALPYGYTF.

This chain connects TRBV19 to TRBJ2-7; tentative D call: TRBD1 (5 bases). From germline, CDR1 is LNHDA and CDR2 SQIVND (reference sequence). The V gene lost 7 bases and the J gene lost 2 bases, with 12 bases spanning the gap. There are 13 residues in the CDR3. In nucleotides, the CDR3 is TGTGCCAGTACTCGTCAGGGTACCTACGAGCAGTACTTC. This encodes CASTRQGTYEQYF.

CDR3 protein: CAYTNRADYGYTF. CDR3 in DNA: TGTGCCTATACGAACAGGGCAGACTATGGCTACACCTTC. The chain has TRBV30 and TRBJ1-2; tentative D call: TRBD1 (6 bases). The CDR3 contains 13 residues. Germline values: CDR1 GTSNPN, CDR2 SVGIG (reference sequence). V was shortened by 7 bases and J by 3 bases, with 15 bases between the two germline ends.

The chain uses TRBV27 and TRBJ2-1; TRBD2 matches at 8 bases. Germline-derived CDR1 and CDR2 are MNHEY and SMNVEV (reference sequence). With 10 bases clipped from V and 6 bases from J, the junction kept 11 bases outside the gene matches. The CDR3 consists of 14 residues. The CDR3 nucleotides are TGTGCCACGCAGCGGGAGTGGACCTCCAATGAGCAGTTCTTC. Amino acid sequence: CATQREWTSNEQFF.

The chain carries TRBV13 and TRBJ2-1, with a tentative D call TRBD2 (7 bases). Trimming shortened V by 0 bases and J by 15 bases, and 15 bases separated the two germline ends. This CDR3 comprises 13 residues. The germline V gene has CDR1 PRHDT and CDR2 FYEKMQ (reference sequence). CDR3 nucleotides: TGTGCCAGCAGCTTAGGTGGGGGGGCTTTAGGGTTCTTC. Protein: CASSLGGGALGFF.